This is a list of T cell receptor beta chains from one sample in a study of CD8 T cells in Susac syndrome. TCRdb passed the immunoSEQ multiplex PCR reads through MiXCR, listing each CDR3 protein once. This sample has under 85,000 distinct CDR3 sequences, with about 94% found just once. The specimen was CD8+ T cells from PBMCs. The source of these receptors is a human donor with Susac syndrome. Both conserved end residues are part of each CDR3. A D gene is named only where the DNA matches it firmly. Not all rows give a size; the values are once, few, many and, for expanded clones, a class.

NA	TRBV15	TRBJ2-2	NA	CATSSRDGGATGELFF	TGTGCCACCAGCAGCCGGGACGGGGGAGCAACCGGGGAGCTGTTTTTT
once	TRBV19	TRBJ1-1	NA	CASSTTLIQATGLETEAFF	TGTGCCAGTAGTACAACTTTAATTCAGGCTACAGGGTTAGAAACTGAAGCTTTCTTT
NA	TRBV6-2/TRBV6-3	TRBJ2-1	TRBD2	CASSGLLAGSDEQFF	TGTGCCAGCAGTGGCTTACTAGCGGGGTCCGATGAGCAGTTCTTC
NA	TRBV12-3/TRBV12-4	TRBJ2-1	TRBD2	CASSLFGLAYEQFF	TGTGCCAGCAGCCTCTTCGGACTAGCCTATGAGCAGTTCTTC
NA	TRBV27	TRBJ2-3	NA	CASNWADTQYF	TGTGCCAGCAACTGGGCGGATACGCAGTATTTT
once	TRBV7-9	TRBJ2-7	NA	CASSSVGDPRYEQYF	TGTGCCAGCAGCTCGGTAGGAGACCCCCGCTACGAGCAGTACTTC
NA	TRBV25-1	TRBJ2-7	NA	CASSEYDHEQYF	TGTGCCAGCAGTGAATACGACCACGAGCAGTACTTC
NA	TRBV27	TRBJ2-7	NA	CASSLGASYEQYF	TGTGCCAGCAGTTTGGGGGCGAGTTACGAGCAGTACTTC
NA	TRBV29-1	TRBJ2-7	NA	CSVETPRAYEQYF	TGCAGCGTTGAAACCCCCAGGGCCTACGAGCAGTACTTC
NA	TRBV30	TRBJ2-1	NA	CAWSVANEQFF	TGTGCCTGGAGTGTAGCCAACGAGCAGTTCTTC
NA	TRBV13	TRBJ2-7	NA	CASSSSPSAGEQYF	TGTGCCAGCAGCTCTAGCCCTTCCGCTGGAGAGCAGTACTTC
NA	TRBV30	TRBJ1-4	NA	CAWSLSSGREKLFF	TGTGCCTGGAGCCTGAGCAGTGGGAGGGAAAAACTGTTTTTT
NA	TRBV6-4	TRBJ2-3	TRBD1	CASSAGTASVDTQYF	TGTGCCAGCAGTGCGGGGACAGCGTCGGTAGATACGCAGTATTTT
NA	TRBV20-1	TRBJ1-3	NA	CSALFSKRANTIYF	TGCAGTGCTCTTTTCTCAAAGAGGGCAAACACCATATATTTT
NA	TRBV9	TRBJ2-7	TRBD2	CASSVAAGGPYEQYF	TGTGCCAGCAGCGTAGCGGCGGGAGGACCCTACGAGCAGTACTTC
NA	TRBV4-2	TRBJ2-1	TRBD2	CASIAGDSYNEQFF	TGTGCCAGCATTGCGGGGGACTCCTACAATGAGCAGTTCTTC
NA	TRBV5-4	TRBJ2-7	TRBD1	CASSLETGQYEQYF	TGTGCCAGCAGCTTAGAGACAGGGCAGTACGAGCAGTACTTC
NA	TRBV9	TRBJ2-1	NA	CASSHIGPEQFF	TGTGCCAGCAGCCACATTGGACCTGAGCAGTTCTTC
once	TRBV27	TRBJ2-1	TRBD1	CASTLAIGQGVPLNEQFF	TGTGCCAGCACCCTCGCTATCGGACAGGGGGTCCCTCTCAATGAGCAGTTCTTC
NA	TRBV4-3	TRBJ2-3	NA	CASSQELGYAYSSTDTQYF	TGCGCCAGCAGCCAAGAGCTGGGCTATGCCTATTCTAGCACAGATACGCAGTATTTT
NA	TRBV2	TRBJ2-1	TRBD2	CANSEGLAGISYNEQFF	TGTGCCAACAGTGAAGGACTAGCGGGAATCTCCTACAATGAGCAGTTCTTC
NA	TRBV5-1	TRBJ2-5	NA	CASSRQVQETQYF	TGCGCCAGCAGCCGACAAGTACAAGAGACCCAGTACTTC
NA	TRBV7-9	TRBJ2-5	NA	CASSSLVTAQYF	TGTGCCAGCAGCTCCCTGGTGACGGCCCAGTACTTC
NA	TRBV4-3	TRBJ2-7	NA	CASSQDGQASYEQYF	TGCGCCAGCAGCCAAGATGGGCAGGCATCCTACGAGCAGTACTTC
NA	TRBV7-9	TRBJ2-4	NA	CASSLGRTVRAKNIQYF	TGTGCCAGCAGCTTAGGACGGACAGTACGAGCCAAAAACATTCAGTACTTC
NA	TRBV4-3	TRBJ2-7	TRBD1	CASSQDRTGVDYEQYF	TGCGCCAGCAGCCAAGATCGCACAGGGGTCGACTACGAGCAGTACTTC
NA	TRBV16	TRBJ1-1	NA	CASSHRQNTEAFF	TGTGCCAGCAGCCACCGGCAGAACACTGAAGCTTTCTTT
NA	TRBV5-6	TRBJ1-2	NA	CASSLAWVEIGYTF	TGTGCCAGCAGCTTGGCGTGGGTTGAGATTGGCTACACCTTC
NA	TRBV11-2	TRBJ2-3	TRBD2	CASSYLAGGSTDTQYF	TGTGCCAGCAGCTACCTAGCGGGGGGAAGCACAGATACGCAGTATTTT
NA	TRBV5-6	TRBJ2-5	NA	CASNPLGETQYF	TGTGCCAGCAACCCGTTGGGTGAGACCCAGTACTTC
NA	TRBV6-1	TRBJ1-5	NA	CASSPLPDRDTQPQHF	TGTGCCAGCAGTCCCCTACCCGACCGGGACACACAGCCCCAGCATTTT